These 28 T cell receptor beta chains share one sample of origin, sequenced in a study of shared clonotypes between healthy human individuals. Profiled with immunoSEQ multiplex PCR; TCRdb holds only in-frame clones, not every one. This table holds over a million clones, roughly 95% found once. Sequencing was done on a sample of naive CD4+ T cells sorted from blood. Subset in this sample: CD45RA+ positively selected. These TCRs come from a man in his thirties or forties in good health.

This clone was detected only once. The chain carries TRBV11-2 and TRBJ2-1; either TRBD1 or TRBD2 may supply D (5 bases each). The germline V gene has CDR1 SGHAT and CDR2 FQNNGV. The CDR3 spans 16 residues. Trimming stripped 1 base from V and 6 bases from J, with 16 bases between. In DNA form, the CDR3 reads TGTGCCAGCAGCTTAGGGTGGCCTCACGGGACCAATGAGCAGTTCTTC. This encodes CASSLGWPHGTNEQFF.

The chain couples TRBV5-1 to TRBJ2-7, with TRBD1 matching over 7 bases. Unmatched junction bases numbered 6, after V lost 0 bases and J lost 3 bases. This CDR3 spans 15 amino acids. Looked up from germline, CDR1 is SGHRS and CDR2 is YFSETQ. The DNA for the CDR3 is TGCGCCAGCAGCTTGGGAGGCAGGGGGTACTACGAGCAGTACTTC. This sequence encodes CASSLGGRGYYEQYF.

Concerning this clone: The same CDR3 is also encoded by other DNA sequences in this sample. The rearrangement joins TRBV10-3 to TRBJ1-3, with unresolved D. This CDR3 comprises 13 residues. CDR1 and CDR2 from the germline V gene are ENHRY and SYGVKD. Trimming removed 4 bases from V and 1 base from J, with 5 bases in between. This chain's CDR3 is CAISVGSGNTIYF. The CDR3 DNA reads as TGTGCCATCAGTGTGGGGTCTGGAAACACCATATATTTT.

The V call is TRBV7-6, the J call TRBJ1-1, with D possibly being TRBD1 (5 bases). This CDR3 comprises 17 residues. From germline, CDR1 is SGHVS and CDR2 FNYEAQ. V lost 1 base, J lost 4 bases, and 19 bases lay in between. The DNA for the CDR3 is TGTGCCAGCAGCTTAGGTGCCGGGATCCACGGGGGCACTGAAGCTTTCTTT. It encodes CASSLGAGIHGGTEAFF.

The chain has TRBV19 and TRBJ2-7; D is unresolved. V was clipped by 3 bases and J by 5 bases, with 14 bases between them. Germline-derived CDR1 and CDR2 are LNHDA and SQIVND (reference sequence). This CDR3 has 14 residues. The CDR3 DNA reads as TGTGCCAGTAGTATCCCGGCCATGGCGGACGAGCAGTACTTC. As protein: CASSIPAMADEQYF.

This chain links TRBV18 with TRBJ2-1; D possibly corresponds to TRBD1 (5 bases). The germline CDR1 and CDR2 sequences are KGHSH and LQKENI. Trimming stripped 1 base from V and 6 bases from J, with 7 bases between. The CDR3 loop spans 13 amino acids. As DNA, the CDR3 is TGTGCCAGCTCACCACTACAGGTCAATGAGCAGTTCTTC. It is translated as CASSPLQVNEQFF.

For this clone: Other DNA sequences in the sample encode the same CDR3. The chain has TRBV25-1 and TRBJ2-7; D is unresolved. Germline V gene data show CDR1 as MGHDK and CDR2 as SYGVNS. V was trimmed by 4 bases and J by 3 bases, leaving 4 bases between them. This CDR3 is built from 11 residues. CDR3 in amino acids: CASSGVYEQYF. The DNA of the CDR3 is TGTGCCAGCAGTGGGGTCTACGAGCAGTACTTC.

The DNA of the CDR3 is TGTGCCAGCAGCGTCCGGAATGAGCAGTTCTTC. Encoded protein: CASSVRNEQFF. The rearrangement uses TRBV27 and TRBJ2-1; D unresolved. Germline V gives CDR1 MNHEY, CDR2 SMNVEV (reference sequence). The CDR3 consists of 11 residues. The germline V and J ends were trimmed by 6 bases and 7 bases, with 7 bases remaining between them.

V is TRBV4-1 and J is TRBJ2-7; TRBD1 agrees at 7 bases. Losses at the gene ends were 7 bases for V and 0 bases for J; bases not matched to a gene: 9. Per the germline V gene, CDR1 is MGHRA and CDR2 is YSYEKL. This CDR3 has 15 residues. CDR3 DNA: TGCGCCAGCACCCCCAGGGGGACAGACTCCTACGAGCAGTACTTC. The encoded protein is CASTPRGTDSYEQYF.

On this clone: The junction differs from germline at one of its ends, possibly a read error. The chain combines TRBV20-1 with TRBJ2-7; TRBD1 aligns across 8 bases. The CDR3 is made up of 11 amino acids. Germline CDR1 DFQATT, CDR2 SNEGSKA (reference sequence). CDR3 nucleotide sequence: TGCAGTGCTTACTTATGGACAGGGTACAACTTC. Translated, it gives CSAYLWTGYNF.

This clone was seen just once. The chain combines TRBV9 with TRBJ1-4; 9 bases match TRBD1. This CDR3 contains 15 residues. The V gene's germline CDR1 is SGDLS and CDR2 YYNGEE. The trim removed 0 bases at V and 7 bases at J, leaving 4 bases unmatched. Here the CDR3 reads CASSVAPGQGEKLFF. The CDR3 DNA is TGTGCCAGCAGCGTAGCACCGGGACAGGGTGAAAAACTGTTTTTT. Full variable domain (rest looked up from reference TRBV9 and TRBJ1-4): DSGVTQTPKHLITATGQRVTLRCSPRSGDLSVYWYQQSLDQGLQFLIQYYNGEERAKGNILERFSAQQFPDLHSELNLSSLELGDSALYFCASSVAPGQGEKLFFGSGTQLSVL.

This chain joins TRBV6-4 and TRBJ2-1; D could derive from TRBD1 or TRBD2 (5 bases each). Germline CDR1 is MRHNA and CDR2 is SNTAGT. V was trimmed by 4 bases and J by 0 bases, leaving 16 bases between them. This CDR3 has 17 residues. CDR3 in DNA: TGTGCCAGCAGTGCCACCCCGGGACCTAGCTCCTACAATGAGCAGTTCTTC. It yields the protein CASSATPGPSSYNEQFF.

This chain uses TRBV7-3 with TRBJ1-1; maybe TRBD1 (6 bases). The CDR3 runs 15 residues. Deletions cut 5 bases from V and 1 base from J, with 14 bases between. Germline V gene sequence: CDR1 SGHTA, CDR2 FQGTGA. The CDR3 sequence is CASSLAPGANTEAFF. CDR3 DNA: TGTGCCAGCAGCCTCGCTCCGGGGGCGAACACTGAAGCTTTCTTT.

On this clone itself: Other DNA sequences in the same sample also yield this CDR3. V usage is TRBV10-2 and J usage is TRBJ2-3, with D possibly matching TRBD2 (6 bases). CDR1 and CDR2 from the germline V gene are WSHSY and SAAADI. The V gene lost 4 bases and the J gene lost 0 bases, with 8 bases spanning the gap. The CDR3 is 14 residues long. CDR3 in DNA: TGCGCCAGCAGTGGGGGACTCAGCACAGATACGCAGTATTTT. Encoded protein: CASSGGLSTDTQYF.

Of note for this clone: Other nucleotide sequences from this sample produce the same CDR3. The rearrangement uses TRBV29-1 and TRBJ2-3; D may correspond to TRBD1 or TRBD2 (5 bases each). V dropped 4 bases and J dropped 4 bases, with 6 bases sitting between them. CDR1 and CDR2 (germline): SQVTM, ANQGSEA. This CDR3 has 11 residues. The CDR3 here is CSVGGSDTQYF. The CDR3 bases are TGCAGCGTTGGGGGGTCAGATACGCAGTATTTT.

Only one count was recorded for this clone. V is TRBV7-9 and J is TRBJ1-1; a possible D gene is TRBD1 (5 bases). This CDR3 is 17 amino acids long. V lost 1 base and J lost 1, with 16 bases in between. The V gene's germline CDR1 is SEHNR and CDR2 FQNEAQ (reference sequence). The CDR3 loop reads CASSLVWGREGNTEAFF. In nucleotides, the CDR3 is TGTGCCAGCAGCTTAGTTTGGGGCAGGGAGGGGAACACTGAAGCTTTCTTT. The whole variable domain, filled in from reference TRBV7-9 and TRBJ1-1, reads DTGVSQNPRHKITKRGQNVTFRCDPISEHNRLYWYRQTLGQGPEFLTYFQNEAQLEKSRLLSDRFSAERPKGSFSTLEIQRTEQGDSAMYLCASSLVWGREGNTEAFFGQGTRLTVV.

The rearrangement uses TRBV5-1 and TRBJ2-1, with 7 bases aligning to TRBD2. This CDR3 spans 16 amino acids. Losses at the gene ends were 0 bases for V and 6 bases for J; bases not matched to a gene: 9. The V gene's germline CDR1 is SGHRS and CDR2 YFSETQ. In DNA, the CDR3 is TGCGCCAGCAGCTTGGATCTGACTAGCACCTCCAATGAGCAGTTCTTC. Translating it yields CASSLDLTSTSNEQFF.

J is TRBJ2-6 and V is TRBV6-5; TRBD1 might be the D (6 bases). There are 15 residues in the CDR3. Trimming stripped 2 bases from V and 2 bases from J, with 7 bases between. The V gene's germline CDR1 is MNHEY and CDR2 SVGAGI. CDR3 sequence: CASSYEGAGANVLTF. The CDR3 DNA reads TGTGCCAGCAGTTACGAGGGGGCTGGGGCCAACGTCCTGACTTTC.

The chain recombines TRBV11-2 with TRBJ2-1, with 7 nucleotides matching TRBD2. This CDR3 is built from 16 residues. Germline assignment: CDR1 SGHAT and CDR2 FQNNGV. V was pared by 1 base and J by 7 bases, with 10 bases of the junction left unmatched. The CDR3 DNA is TGTGCCAGCAGCTTAGGTGCAGCGGGAATTATTAATGAGCAGTTCTTC. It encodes CASSLGAAGIINEQFF.

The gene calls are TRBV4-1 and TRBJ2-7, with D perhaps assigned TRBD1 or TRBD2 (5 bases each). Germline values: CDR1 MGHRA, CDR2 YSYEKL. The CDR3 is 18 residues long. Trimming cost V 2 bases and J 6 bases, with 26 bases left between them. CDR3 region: CASSQHEALGREKGEQYF. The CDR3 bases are TGCGCCAGCAGCCAACACGAAGCACTGGGACGGGAAAAAGGCGAGCAGTACTTC.

This CDR3 reads CASSERGNNEQFF. For the CDR3, the DNA is TGTGCCAGCAGTGAGAGAGGAAACAATGAGCAGTTCTTC. The chain is built from TRBV6-1 and TRBJ2-1; D is ambiguous. From germline, CDR1 is MNHNS and CDR2 SASEGT. The CDR3 length is 13 residues. V dropped 3 bases and J dropped 5 bases, with 8 bases sitting between them.

Here the CDR3 reads CSVVDTHSGNTIYF. Written as DNA, the CDR3 is TGCAGCGTCGTCGACACCCACTCTGGAAACACCATATATTTT. J is TRBJ1-3 and V is TRBV29-1; D unresolved. The CDR3 length is 14 residues. The V gene's germline CDR1 is SQVTM and CDR2 ANQGSEA. With 6 bases removed from V and 0 bases from J, the gap between germline ends came to 12 bases. The whole variable domain, remainder taken from reference TRBV29-1 and TRBJ1-3, is SAVISQKPSRDICQRGTSLTIQCQVDSQVTMMFWYRQQPGQSLTLIATANQGSEATYESGFVIDKFPISRPNLTFSTLTVSNMSPEDSSIYLCSVVDTHSGNTIYFGEGSWLTVV.

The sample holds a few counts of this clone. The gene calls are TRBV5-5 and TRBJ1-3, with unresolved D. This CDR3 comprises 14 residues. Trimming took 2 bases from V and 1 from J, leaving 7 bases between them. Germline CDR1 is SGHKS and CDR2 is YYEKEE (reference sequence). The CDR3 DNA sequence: TGTGCCAGCAGCTTTGGAGCGTCTGGAAACACCATATATTTT. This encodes CASSFGASGNTIYF.

CDR3 DNA sequence: TGTGCCAGCAGCCCAGGCCCCGGGACAGGCACCTACGAGCAGTACTTC. This translates into CASSPGPGTGTYEQYF. This chain uses TRBV7-9 with TRBJ2-7; 8 nucleotides match TRBD1. Per germline, CDR1 SEHNR and CDR2 FQNEAQ (reference sequence). The CDR3 loop spans 16 amino acids. V shed 5 bases and J 2 bases; nucleotides not matched to a gene: 11.

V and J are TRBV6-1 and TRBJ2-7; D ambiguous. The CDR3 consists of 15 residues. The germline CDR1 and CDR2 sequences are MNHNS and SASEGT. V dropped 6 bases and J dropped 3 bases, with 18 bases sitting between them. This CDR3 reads CASSPPVVGLYEQYF. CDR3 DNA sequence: TGTGCCAGCAGCCCCCCGGTGGTCGGGCTCTACGAGCAGTACTTC.

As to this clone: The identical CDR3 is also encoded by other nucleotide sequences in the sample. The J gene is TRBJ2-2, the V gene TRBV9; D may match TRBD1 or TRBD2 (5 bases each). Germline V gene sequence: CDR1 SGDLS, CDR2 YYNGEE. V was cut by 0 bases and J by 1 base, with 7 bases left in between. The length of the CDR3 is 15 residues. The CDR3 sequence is CASSVGGGNTGELFF. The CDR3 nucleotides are TGTGCCAGCAGCGTAGGTGGGGGGAACACCGGGGAGCTGTTTTTT.

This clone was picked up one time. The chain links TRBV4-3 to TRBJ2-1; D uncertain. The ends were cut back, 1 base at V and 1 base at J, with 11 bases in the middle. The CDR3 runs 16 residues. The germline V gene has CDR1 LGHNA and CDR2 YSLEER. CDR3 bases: TGCGCCAGCAGCCAAGCGACCGGGTGGTCCTACAATGAGCAGTTCTTC. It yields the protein CASSQATGWSYNEQFF.

In DNA, the CDR3 is TGCGCCAGCAGCTTTAGGGGACAGGGTACTCTCACTGAAGCTTTCTTT. Residues: CASSFRGQGTLTEAFF. The chain has TRBV5-1 and TRBJ1-1; 9 positions match TRBD1. Looked up from germline, CDR1 is SGHRS and CDR2 is YFSETQ. This CDR3 region has 16 residues. V trimming: 2 bases; J trimming: 4 bases; junction bases outside the gene matches: 9.